This T cell receptor beta chain was observed in a study of CD8 T cells in ankylosing spondylitis. Ten or more counts support this clonotype. V was trimmed by 2 bases and J by 6 bases, leaving 8 bases between them. Germline V lookup: CDR1 MDHEN, CDR2 SYDVKM. The CDR3 length is 14 residues. From the 5' RACE reads, TCRdb called clonotypes with MiXCR, one entry per CDR3 protein. Found here are roughly 40,000 distinct CDR3 sequences, around 10% of them singletons; the top ten hold around 1.4%. V gene TRBV28 combines with J gene TRBJ1-6, with D maybe TRBD1 (5 bases). Sequenced input: blood, either unsorted or a sorted T cell fraction (not recorded which). The TCR comes from a male donor with ankylosing spondylitis or in good health (not recorded which). CDR3 region: CASSLSGTNSPLHF. CDR3 in DNA: TGTGCCAGCAGTTTAAGTGGGACTAATTCACCCCTCCACTTT.